The entry below describes one T cell receptor beta chain. Its specificity is unknown. The sample comes from a study of OX40 agonist ivuxolimab in advanced cancers. Across the study: Partial responses were achieved by three patients, of whom one had hepatocellular carcinoma and two had cutaneous melanoma.

Germline values: CDR1 SGDLS, CDR2 YYNGEE. J lost 7 bases, V lost 4 bases, and 10 bases had no gene match. This CDR3 comprises 16 residues. Study observations and caveats: At 0.1 to 3.0 mg/kg, CD4+ and CD8+ blood T cells expanded clonally by week 6. It was also the case that some nonresponders had low normalized T-cell clonal expansion.

Sequencing was performed with immunoSEQ multiplex PCR; in TCRdb, only in-frame clones are kept and a portion is missing. The sample shows 50,000 or so clones, 80% to 90% of them seen only once. The receptor comes from an adult with an advanced solid tumor such as melanoma, head and neck, liver or kidney cancer. The V and J genes are TRBV9 and TRBJ2-1; 11 bases align to TRBD2. The sequencing here drew on CD4+ or CD8+ T cells sorted from blood, taken in a trial of the OX40 agonist ivuxolimab. The CDR3 bases are TGTGCCAGCAGCTCAGTAGCGGGGGGGCCTCTAAATGAGCAGTTCTTC. Translated, it gives CASSSVAGGPLNEQFF.